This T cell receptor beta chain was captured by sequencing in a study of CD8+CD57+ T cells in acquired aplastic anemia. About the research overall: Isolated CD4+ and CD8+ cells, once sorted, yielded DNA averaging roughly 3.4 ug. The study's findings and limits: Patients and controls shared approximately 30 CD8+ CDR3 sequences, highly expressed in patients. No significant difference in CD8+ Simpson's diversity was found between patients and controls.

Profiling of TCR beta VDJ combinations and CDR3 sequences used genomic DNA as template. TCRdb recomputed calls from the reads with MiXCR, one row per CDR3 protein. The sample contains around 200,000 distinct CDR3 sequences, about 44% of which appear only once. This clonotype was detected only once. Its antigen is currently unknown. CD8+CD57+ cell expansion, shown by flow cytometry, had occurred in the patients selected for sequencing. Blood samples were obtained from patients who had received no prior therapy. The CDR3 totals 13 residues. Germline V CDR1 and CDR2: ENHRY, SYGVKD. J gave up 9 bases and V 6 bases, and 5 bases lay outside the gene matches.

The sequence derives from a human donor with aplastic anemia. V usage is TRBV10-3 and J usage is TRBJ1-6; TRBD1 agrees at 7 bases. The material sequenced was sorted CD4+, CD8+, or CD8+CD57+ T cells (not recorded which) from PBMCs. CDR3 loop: CAISQGVGSPLHF. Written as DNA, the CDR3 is TGTGCCATCAGCCAGGGGGTTGGTTCACCCCTCCACTTT.